The source of this T cell receptor beta chain is a study of T cell responses to AZD1222 COVID-19 vaccine. Study results and limitations: Researchers report vaccine-associated CD4 TCRs spanning spike, with dominance at 160-218 and 743-854. Rises in breadth and depth of Spike-specific TCRs came after two AZD1222 doses.

This table comes from immunoSEQ multiplex PCR, and its TCRdb copy is limited to in-frame clones, with some not included. Of 95,000 to 150,000 clones listed, around 89% were seen once; the top ten hold 1.5% to 1.7%. The CDR3 is made up of 15 amino acids. The germline V gene has CDR1 SGHRS and CDR2 YFSETQ. Trimming cost V 0 bases and J 8 bases; bases outside gene matches: 6. As regards this clone: Its target is not known.

The clonotype originates from an adult in good health. Sequenced here: peripheral blood, sampled on day 0 of AZD1222 vaccination. The chain is built from TRBV5-1 and TRBJ1-4, with 8 bases identical to TRBD1. CDR3 in DNA: TGCGCCAGCAGCTTGGCCGGACAGGGAGGAGAAAAACTGTTTTTT. It is translated as CASSLAGQGGEKLFF.